The rows below give T cell receptor beta chains drawn from one sample of a study of control samples from healthy donors and cancer patients. The data were produced by immunoSEQ multiplex PCR, yet TCRdb's version contains in-frame clones alone and is incomplete. Here the sample table reports about 190,000 clones. Sequenced material: blood. These receptors were taken from a young woman in good health. The CDR3 runs from the conserved cysteine through the conserved F or W. The D gene is left open where the match is weak.

DNA,CDR3,J,V,D
TGTGCCAGCAGCTCTACCCGGGAAGCCTACACCACCTACGAGCAGTACTTC,CASSSTREAYTTYEQYF,TRBJ2-7,TRBV5-6,.
TGTGCCAGCAGCCCCCCCGGTGACTATGGCTACACCTTC,CASSPPGDYGYTF,TRBJ1-2,TRBV7-9,.
TGTGCCAGCAGTTTAGGTAGACACAATGAGCAGTTCTTC,CASSLGRHNEQFF,TRBJ2-1,TRBV27,.
TGTGCCAGCAGTTACGGGACACGGAGCACAGATACGCAGTATTTT,CASSYGTRSTDTQYF,TRBJ2-3,TRBV6-6,.
TGTGCCAGTAGTAGGGGACAGGGGGCTTACAATGAGCAGTTCTTC,CASSRGQGAYNEQFF,TRBJ2-1,TRBV19,TRBD1
TGTGCCTGGAGTGCCGGCGGGGAGACCCAGTACTTC,CAWSAGGETQYF,TRBJ2-5,TRBV30,.
TGCGCCAGCAGCCCCCCGGGACTAGGGACGGAGACCCAGTACTTC,CASSPPGLGTETQYF,TRBJ2-5,TRBV4-1,TRBD2
TGTGCCAGCAGTACCTCAGGGAACCACGAGCAGTACTTC,CASSTSGNHEQYF,TRBJ2-7,TRBV28,.
TGTGCCAGCAGCAAAGAGTCTGCAGGGAACGCTCATGGCTACACCTTC,CASSKESAGNAHGYTF,TRBJ1-2,TRBV21-1,.
TGTGCCACCAGTGATCCCGGGACAGAAGAGACCCAGTACTTC,CATSDPGTEETQYF,TRBJ2-5,TRBV24-1,TRBD1
TGTGCCAGCAGGGGTGGAGACAGGGCCAGCTCCTACGAGCAGTACTTC,CASRGGDRASSYEQYF,TRBJ2-7,TRBV7-6,TRBD1
TGCGCCAGCAGCTCCCGTCGGACAGAACTTAACTATGGCTACACCTTC,CASSSRRTELNYGYTF,TRBJ1-2,TRBV4-1,.
TGTGCCAGCAGTTACCGACAGGAACCCTACGAGCAGTACTTC,CASSYRQEPYEQYF,TRBJ2-7,TRBV6-5,.
TGTGCCAGCAGTCAGAAATACAGGGTTAGTCAGCCCCAGCATTTT,CASSQKYRVSQPQHF,TRBJ1-5,TRBV28,.
TGTGCCAGCAGCTGGGGGAAAGAGACCCAGTACTTC,CASSWGKETQYF,TRBJ2-5,TRBV7-9,.
TGCGCCAGCAGCCAAGATCATGGGGGGCTTCAGCCCCAGCATTTT,CASSQDHGGLQPQHF,TRBJ1-5,TRBV4-1,.
TGTGCCAGCAGCCGGGAGAGGATTCCCCAGCATTTT,CASSRERIPQHF,TRBJ1-5,TRBV28,.
TGTGCCAGCAGTACAGCATACTACGAGCAGTACTTC,CASSTAYYEQYF,TRBJ2-7,TRBV12-3/TRBV12-4,.
TGCGCCAGCAGCCAAGAATCACGGAGCACTGAAGCTTTCTTT,CASSQESRSTEAFF,TRBJ1-1,TRBV4-3,.
TGTGCCAGCAGTTTGCTTTCCAATGAGCAGTTCTTC,CASSLLSNEQFF,TRBJ2-1,TRBV12-3/TRBV12-4,.
TGTGCCTGGAGGGGATCCGAGGGTCAGCCCCAGCATTTT,CAWRGSEGQPQHF,TRBJ1-5,TRBV30,.